What follows are 17 T cell receptor beta chains derived from one specimen sequenced in a study of vaccination effects on CD4 cells after COVID-19. In the ViraFEST assay, antigen-specific CD4+ clonotypes were identified by expansion after peptide-pool stimulation. Isolating CD4+ T cells followed approximately nine days of culture. Participants each got two BNT162b2 or mRNA-1273 vaccine doses. Their target antigens are unknown. Measured with immunoSEQ multiplex PCR; TCRdb has only the in-frame clones, and not every one. The sample lists around 30,000 clones, approximately 69% occurring once. Sequences were derived from CD4+ T cells from PBMCs cultured with SARS-CoV-2 spike peptides, sampled after COVID-19 vaccination. These receptors came from a human donor who received a COVID-19 vaccine.

This clone was counted between two and nine times. This chain joins TRBV2 and TRBJ2-7; TRBD1 might be the D (6 bases). The V gene's germline CDR1 is SNHLY and CDR2 FYNNEI. V lost 3 bases and J 0 bases, leaving 15 bases between the germline ends. This CDR3 is built from 16 residues. The CDR3 reads CASSDPGADSSYEQYF. DNA for the CDR3: TGTGCCAGCAGTGACCCCGGGGCGGACAGCTCCTACGAGCAGTACTTC.

Only a few counts were recorded for this clone. The chain is built from TRBV2 and TRBJ1-1; a possible D gene is TRBD1 (6 bases). The ends were cut back, 7 bases at V and 3 bases at J, with 18 bases in the middle. Germline V gene lookup returns CDR1 SNHLY and CDR2 FYNNEI. This CDR3 has 15 amino acids. CDR3 in amino acids: CASTEEGGYDTEAFF. DNA for the CDR3: TGTGCCAGCACCGAAGAAGGGGGGTACGACACTGAAGCTTTCTTT.

CDR3 nucleotides: TGTGCCAGCAGCCGTTCCTACGAGCAGTACTTC. Translated, it gives CASSRSYEQYF. The rearrangement joins TRBV11-2 to TRBJ2-7, with unresolved D. CDR3 size: 11 residues. V shed 5 bases and J shed 1 base, with 3 bases lying between them. Germline assignment: CDR1 SGHAT and CDR2 FQNNGV. The entire variable domain, with the rest obtained from reference TRBV11-2 and TRBJ2-7, is as follows: EAGVAQSPRYKIIEKRQSVAFWCNPISGHATLYWYQQILGQGPKLLIQFQNNGVVDDSQLPKDRFSAERLKGVDSTLKIQPAKLEDSAVYLCASSRSYEQYFGPGTRLTVT.

This clone was detected only a few times. The chain has TRBV11-2 and TRBJ2-3; D unresolved. Germline loops: CDR1 SGHAT, CDR2 FQNNGV. CDR3 length equals 17 residues. The V end was cut by 0 bases, the J end by 0 bases, with 13 bases between. CDR3: CASSLDLPGTSTDTQYF. In nucleotides, the CDR3 is TGTGCCAGCAGCTTAGATCTGCCCGGAACTAGCACAGATACGCAGTATTTT.

This clone was picked up one time. This sequence joins TRBV3-1 (or the pseudogene TRBV3-2) and TRBJ2-1; TRBD2 agrees at 11 bases. Per the germline V gene, CDR1 is LGHDT and CDR2 is YNNKEL (reference sequence). There are 17 residues in the CDR3. The ends lost 1 base at V and 8 bases at J; junction bases unmatched: 10. The DNA of the CDR3 is TGTGCCAGCAGCCAAGCCTTAGCGGGAGGGCCTAACGATGAGCAGTTCTTC. Translated: CASSQALAGGPNDEQFF.

The chain employs TRBV27 and TRBJ1-4, with D unresolved. V lost 11 bases, J lost 0 bases, and 16 bases lay in between. The CDR3 is 15 residues long. The V gene's germline CDR1 is MNHEY and CDR2 SMNVEV (reference sequence). CDR3 DNA sequence: TGTGCCTTACTCCATGTGGGCGCAACTAATGAAAAACTGTTTTTT. This codes for CALLHVGATNEKLFF.

The chain couples TRBV28 to TRBJ2-2; the D is unclear. With 3 bases removed from V and 3 bases from J, the gap between germline ends came to 20 bases. Germline CDR1 MDHEN, CDR2 SYDVKM. CDR3 length: 18 residues. The CDR3 reads CASSLRWGASRYTGELFF. CDR3 nucleotide sequence: TGTGCCAGCAGTTTGAGGTGGGGTGCTAGTCGATACACCGGGGAGCTGTTTTTT.

The gene calls are TRBV28 and TRBJ1-1; TRBD1 matches at 7 bases. CDR1 and CDR2 (germline): MDHEN, SYDVKM. Unmatched junction bases numbered 5, after V lost 3 bases and J lost 4 bases. The CDR3 contains 14 residues. The CDR3, as DNA: TGTGCCAGCAGTTTTGGGCAGGGGGGCACTGAAGCTTTCTTT. This sequence encodes CASSFGQGGTEAFF.

This sequence joins TRBV24-1 and TRBJ2-1; perhaps TRBD2 as D (6 bases). Deletions cut 1 base from V and 5 bases from J, with 14 bases between. Germline-derived CDR1 and CDR2 are KGHDR and SFDVKD. There are 16 residues in the CDR3. The CDR3 spells CATSDFGLTGNNEQFF. In DNA, the CDR3 is TGTGCCACCAGTGATTTTGGACTAACTGGGAACAATGAGCAGTTCTTC.

This clone was recorded only once. This rearrangement joins TRBV24-1 to TRBJ2-1, with D perhaps TRBD2 (6 bases). This CDR3 comprises 16 residues. V lost 4 bases, J lost 9 bases, and 21 bases lay in between. Looked up from germline, CDR1 is KGHDR and CDR2 is SFDVKD. As DNA, the CDR3 is TGTGCCACCAGTGACTCTACCAGGGTTGCCGGGGGTGAGCAGTTCTTC. This encodes CATSDSTRVAGGEQFF.

V usage is TRBV5-1 and J usage is TRBJ1-1; D call uncertain. The germline gives CDR1 SGHRS, CDR2 YFSETQ. The CDR3 has 15 amino acids. Trimming removed 0 bases from V and 4 bases from J, with 13 bases in between. This CDR3 reads CASSLVGSLSTEAFF. The CDR3 DNA follows: TGCGCCAGCAGCTTGGTCGGATCTCTGAGCACTGAAGCTTTCTTT.

The J gene is TRBJ2-7, the V gene TRBV28; 10 bases are shared with TRBD1. Per germline, CDR1 MDHEN and CDR2 SYDVKM. This CDR3 region has 14 residues. J was trimmed by 2 bases and V by 8 bases; bases with no gene match: 6. The CDR3 reads CASFAGTGAYEQYF. The CDR3 DNA sequence: TGTGCCAGCTTTGCCGGGACAGGGGCCTACGAGCAGTACTTC.

The V and J genes are TRBV2 and TRBJ2-1; no definite D call. With 1 base removed from V and 5 bases from J, the gap between germline ends came to 6 bases. In germline, CDR1 is SNHLY, CDR2 FYNNEI. The CDR3 consists of 13 residues. In nucleotides, the CDR3 is TGTGCCAGCAGTGAAGACTACAACAATGAGCAGTTCTTC. Translated: CASSEDYNNEQFF. The full variable domain, in which reference TRBV2 and TRBJ2-1 provide the parts outside the CDR3, is EPEVTQTPSHQVTQMGQEVILRCVPISNHLYFYWYRQILGQKVEFLVSFYNNEISEKSEIFDDQFSVERPDGSNFTLKIRSTKLEDSAMYFCASSEDYNNEQFFGPGTRLTVL.

The CDR3 nucleotides are TGCGCCAGCAGCCAAGAAGGACTAGCGGTGAACACCGGGGAGCTGTTTTTT. It encodes CASSQEGLAVNTGELFF. The V gene is TRBV4-1, the J gene TRBJ2-2; 10 positions agree with TRBD2. Germline V CDR1 and CDR2: MGHRA, YSYEKL. With V trimmed by 0 bases and J by 1 base, 2 bases remained unmatched. The CDR3 extends over 17 amino acids.

V gene TRBV3-1 (or the pseudogene TRBV3-2) combines with J gene TRBJ2-7, with 8 positions matching TRBD2. V gave up 4 bases and J gave up 4 bases; unmatched junction bases: 12. The germline V gene has CDR1 LGHDT and CDR2 YNNKEL (reference sequence). The CDR3 extends over 16 amino acids. The CDR3 region is CASSLRGAGGGYEQYF. The DNA for the CDR3 is TGTGCCAGCAGCCTCCGGGGGGCGGGAGGAGGGTACGAGCAGTACTTC.

J is TRBJ1-1 and V is TRBV4-1; D not resolved. The V end lost 1 base, the J end lost 1 base, and 19 bases lay between the germline ends. There are 18 residues in the CDR3. Germline V lookup: CDR1 MGHRA, CDR2 YSYEKL. CDR3 loop: CASSQVSVLRGANTEAFF. The DNA of the CDR3 is TGCGCCAGCAGCCAAGTATCCGTCCTGCGGGGAGCGAACACTGAAGCTTTCTTT.

The rearrangement joins TRBV24-1 to TRBJ2-3; D call uncertain. Trimming removed 4 bases from V and 0 bases from J, with 16 bases in between. The germline CDR1 and CDR2 sequences are KGHDR and SFDVKD. This CDR3 is 17 amino acids long. CDR3 in DNA: TGTGCCACCAGTGACACTCTAGTTGACACTAGCACAGATACGCAGTATTTT. It codes for CATSDTLVDTSTDTQYF.